The source of this T cell receptor beta chain is a study of stem cell transplantation in POMP-related autoinflammatory disease. Study-level background: The study hypothesized thymoproteasome defects skew the TRB repertoire via impaired CD8+ selection.

Assay used: immunoSEQ multiplex PCR; TCRdb lists only in-frame clones, some missing. The repertoire holds 6,000 to 7,000 clones, with around 83% as singletons. Germline values: CDR1 SGHKS, CDR2 YYEKEE (reference sequence). With 0 bases removed from V and 2 bases from J, the gap between germline ends came to 3 bases. The CDR3 contains 14 residues. Sequences were obtained from a CXCR5-defined cell subset from PBMCs. The sequence was obtained from a human donor in good health. This chain joins TRBV5-5 and TRBJ2-6, with D unresolved. CDR3 in amino acids: CASSLDAGANVLTF. The CDR3 DNA reads as TGTGCCAGCAGCTTGGATGCTGGGGCCAACGTCCTGACTTTC.